One TCR beta chain is described in this entry. This clone's antigen is unknown. No qualities accompany the bases; no much larger clone lies one base away. The germline V gene gives CDR1 as SGHTA and CDR2 as FQGTGA. V is trimmed back by 2 bases and J by 5 bases, and the junction contains 4 bases that no gene match accounts for. Its CDR3 holds 15 amino acids, cysteine through phenylalanine. Solely the CDR3 DNA is kept, with 45 bases framed from the first base. This entry is derived from a study of CD8+ T cells in alopecia areata (dated by TCRdb to 2016 to 2019). In terms of the full investigation: Treated patients were enrolled in an open-label pilot trial of oral tofacitinib, 5 to 10 mg twice daily, for moderate-to-severe alopecia areata. Biopsies were taken from tofacitinib-treated patients at baseline and again at 4 and 24 weeks into treatment, and several of those patients also had a later scalp biopsy. Clonality in the scalp was compared among normal scalp (n=4), patchy alopecia areata scalp (n=8), and alopecia totalis/universalis scalp (n=8). To study T cell clonal expansion in alopecia areata, the researchers applied high-throughput TCRbeta sequencing to both the C3H/HeJ mouse model and human patients. In treated patients, disease severity was measured using the SALT score, which gives the percentage of scalp surface area affected. Patients received tofacitinib for 6 to 18 months and were then followed off drug for 6 months to check for delayed response and recurrence. RNA came from the PAXgene miRNA kit for fixed scalp, the miRNeasy kit for PBMCs, and the RNeasy kit for mouse skin. Amplification of TCRbeta CDR3 regions was done by immunoSEQ multiplex PCR using 35 Vbeta forward primers and 13 Jbeta reverse primers. In humans, TCRbeta sequencing was performed on scalp tissue and on sorted CD4+ and CD8+ peripheral blood T cells from healthy controls and from patients with patchy or totalis/universalis alopecia areata.

Library generation was performed with the immunoSEQ multiplex PCR assay. For TCR sequencing, RNA was extracted from every sample and reverse transcribed into cDNA to serve as template. First-strand cDNA was synthesized with SuperScript III using a 2:1 mix of oligo-dT and random hexamers. Amplification bias was assessed with a synthetic immune receptor repertoire, and residual bias was removed computationally. Per the source publication's procedure: After raw reads were preprocessed to remove errors, the CDR3 was defined following IMGT conventions as running from the conserved cysteine to phenylalanine. Clonality was computed by normalizing Shannon entropy by log2 of the number of productive unique TCRs and subtracting the result from 1. Scalp TCRbeta sequences were cross-referenced with sorted blood CD4 and CD8 repertoires so that the CD4 or CD8 identity of scalp clones could be inferred. This immuneACCESS table, as held by TCRdb, lists in-frame sequences with V and J called but not all clones. Of the missing ones, under half trace to an unresolved V gene in checked studies; the others have no known cause. The DNA was the basis for D and trimming; V, J and clone size are from that table. Recorded for this sample are 200,000 or so clones; 40% to 45% of them occurred a single time. About 2.4% of the sample rests with the top ten.

Results and caveats for the whole study, not just this receptor: Lesional scalp, especially in alopecia totalis/universalis, showed higher clonality and more expanded CD8+ clones than normal scalp, suggesting antigenic drive. Resident alphabeta T cells in normal human skin are also sequenced, complicating scalp TCR repertoire analysis, unlike mouse skin dominated by gammadelta T cells. Shared TCR sequences between patients were less evident than in mice, which may be partly attributable to HLA diversity in the patient population. Tofacitinib significantly decreased scalp clonality and the number of expanded CD8+ clones among the top 100 scalp clones. Many expanded lesional clones persisted in scalp and blood during tofacitinib treatment, which may partly explain relapse after stopping treatment. The treated cohort was small, with a single nonresponder, so links between baseline CD8+ expansion and response need larger studies.

This specimen's treatment or condition label, interpreted: oral pan-JAK inhibitor, 5-10 mg twice daily. Peripheral blood and lesional scalp punch biopsies were obtained from patients with alopecia areata. PBMCs were isolated by density centrifugation and stained for CD3, CD4 and CD8, and CD4+ and CD8+ T cells were sorted on a FACSAria. The receptor's source is a human donor with alopecia areata. Source: CD4+ T cells sorted from blood, taken at approximately week 36, from a patient treated with tofacitinib. The chain was built from TRBV7-3 and TRBJ2-1, with TRBD2 identical over 9 junction bases. The DNA is as follows: TGTGCCAGCAGCTTAGTAGCGGGAGCCCACAATGAGCAGTTCTTC. Its product reads: CASSLVAGAHNEQFF.